The subject of this entry is one T cell receptor (beta chain). Its antigen is not identified. A TCRbeta library incorporating unique molecular identifiers was prepared. TCRdb fed the PCR reads into MiXCR, producing one record per CDR3 protein. The data contain a few hundred thousand distinct CDR3 sequences, more than 20% of them singletons. Germline V CDR1 and CDR2: DFQATT, SNEGSKA (reference sequence). With 2 bases removed from V and 5 bases from J, the gap between germline ends came to 12 bases. CDR3 length: 13 residues. This sample stems from a study of T-cell reconstitution after alpha-beta-depleted transplantation in children. Regarding the study as a whole: At around two months after transplant, the alpha-beta T cells were reportedly derived from several hundred expanded clones that came from non-depleted graft cells. Surviving recipient cells, namely T cells and thymic progenitors, were the source of high day-60 TCRbeta diversity in some patients. One year after transplant, T-cell counts and diversity came mostly from newly produced T cells.

The sequence came from a female patient aged 2-10 years who had a stem cell transplant for congenital amegakaryocytic thrombocytopenia, so the T cells may come from the graft donor. This specimen consisted of PBMCs, mostly from graft donor cells, obtained 360 days after TCRalphabeta/CD19-depleted stem cell transplant. This chain connects TRBV20-1 to TRBJ2-5; D call uncertain. CDR3 amino acids: CSARFTGRETQYF. The CDR3 nucleotides are TGCAGTGCTAGATTTACGGGTCGGGAGACCCAGTACTTC.